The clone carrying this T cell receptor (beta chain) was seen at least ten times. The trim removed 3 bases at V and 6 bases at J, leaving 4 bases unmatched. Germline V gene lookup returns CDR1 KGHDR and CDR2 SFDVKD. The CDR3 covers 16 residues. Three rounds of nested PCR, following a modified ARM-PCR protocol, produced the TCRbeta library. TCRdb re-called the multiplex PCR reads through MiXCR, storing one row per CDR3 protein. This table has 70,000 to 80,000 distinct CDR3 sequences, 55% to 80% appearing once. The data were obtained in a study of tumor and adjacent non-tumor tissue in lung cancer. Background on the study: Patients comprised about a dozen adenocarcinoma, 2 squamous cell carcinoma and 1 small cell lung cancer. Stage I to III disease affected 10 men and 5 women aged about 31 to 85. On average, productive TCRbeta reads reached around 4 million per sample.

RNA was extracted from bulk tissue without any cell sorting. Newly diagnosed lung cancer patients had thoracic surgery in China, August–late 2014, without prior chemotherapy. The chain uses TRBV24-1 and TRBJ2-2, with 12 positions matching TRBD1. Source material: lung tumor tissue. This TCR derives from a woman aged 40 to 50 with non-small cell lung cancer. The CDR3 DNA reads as TGTGCCACCAGTGATATCGGGACAGGGGGCTCCGGGGAGCTGTTTTTT. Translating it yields CATSDIGTGGSGELFF.